The next 7 T cell receptor beta chains were all read from a single sample in a study of control samples from healthy donors and cancer patients. Clones were read by immunoSEQ multiplex PCR, and TCRdb kept only the in-frame ones, dropping some. Found here are approximately 100,000 clones, around nine tenths of them singletons; the top ten hold around 20%. Sequenced sample: blood. These TCRs come from a man aged 25 to 40 in good health.

This chain connects TRBV5-1 to TRBJ2-5, with a weak D call TRBD1 (5 bases). The CDR3 length is 14 residues. Trimming stripped 4 bases from V and 5 bases from J, with 15 bases between. Germline V lookup: CDR1 SGHRS, CDR2 YFSETQ. The CDR3 DNA is TGCGCCAGCAGCACCCTGACAGCCCCCGAGACCCAGTACTTC. Encoded protein: CASSTLTAPETQYF.

The chain joins TRBV18 to TRBJ1-5, with D unresolved. The CDR3 length is 14 residues. Germline loops: CDR1 KGHSH, CDR2 LQKENI. V was pared by 3 bases and J by 2 bases, with 8 bases between. CDR3 sequence (DNA): TGTGCCAGCTCACCTTATGGGGGCAATCAGCCCCAGCATTTT. It yields the protein CASSPYGGNQPQHF.

This clone was observed once. V usage is TRBV10-3 and J usage is TRBJ1-5; no clear D gene. Germline loops: CDR1 ENHRY, CDR2 SYGVKD. V was trimmed by 3 bases and J by 3 bases, leaving 12 bases between them. The CDR3 length is 15 residues. CDR3 bases: TGTGCCATCAGTGAAAACCTCAGCCTCAATCAGCCCCAGCATTTT. Protein: CAISENLSLNQPQHF.

The rearrangement uses TRBV27 and TRBJ1-5; D perhaps matches TRBD1 (5 bases). Trimming took off 6 bases at V and 4 bases at J, with 16 bases between the two ends. The length of the CDR3 is 15 residues. Germline-derived CDR1 and CDR2 are MNHEY and SMNVEV (reference sequence). The CDR3 DNA reads TGTGCCAGCAGCCTAGCCCGTGGGGGAAATCAGCCCCAGCATTTT. Translated: CASSLARGGNQPQHF.

This sequence joins TRBV9 and TRBJ1-1; 9 nucleotides agree with TRBD1. Losses at the gene ends were 4 bases for V and 0 bases for J; bases not matched to a gene: 7. Germline V gives CDR1 SGDLS, CDR2 YYNGEE. The CDR3 runs to 16 residues. The CDR3 sequence: CASSPGQGKMNTEAFF. CDR3 bases: TGTGCCAGCAGCCCCGGACAGGGGAAGATGAACACTGAAGCTTTCTTT.

The genes are TRBV11-2 and TRBJ2-5; D is possibly TRBD1 (5 bases). V shed 1 base and J shed 3 bases, with 9 bases lying between them. CDR1 and CDR2 (germline): SGHAT, FQNNGV. The CDR3 extends over 14 amino acids. The CDR3 reads CASSLGQGKETQYF. The CDR3 DNA reads TGTGCCAGCAGCTTAGGGCAGGGTAAAGAGACCCAGTACTTC.

The chain recombines TRBV2 with TRBJ1-2; D remains unclear. This CDR3 comprises 13 residues. The germline gives CDR1 SNHLY, CDR2 FYNNEI. Trimming removed 4 bases from V and 7 bases from J, with 13 bases in between. CDR3 loop: CASSVGGKGGYTF. The CDR3 DNA reads as TGTGCCAGCAGTGTAGGAGGGAAAGGTGGCTACACCTTC. Variable domain in full (rest from reference TRBV2 and TRBJ1-2): EPEVTQTPSHQVTQMGQEVILRCVPISNHLYFYWYRQILGQKVEFLVSFYNNEISEKSEIFDDQFSVERPDGSNFTLKIRSTKLEDSAMYFCASSVGGKGGYTFGSGTRLTVV.